In its sample, the clone carrying this T cell receptor (beta chain) was seen once. Its antigen is undetermined. Germline CDR1 and CDR2: SGHRS and YFSETQ. V lost 3 bases, J lost 2 bases, and 14 bases lay in between. CDR3 size: 15 residues. The data are from a study of metastatic and nonmetastatic thyroid tumors. Study-wide background: Malignant and benign thyroid patients had repertoires compared in peripheral blood and tumor or nodule tissue.

Study-wide findings and caveats: The study reportedly found significantly higher TCR beta diversity in malignant thyroid tumors than benign nodules, in blood and tumor.

Nobody among the patients had been given any treatment before thyroid surgery. Per the original methods: The distant-metastasis classifier for papillary thyroid cancer was built from CDR3 differences across clinicopathological groups. TCRdb re-analyzed the PCR reads using MiXCR. These V and J calls originate from TCRdb's pipeline instead of the authors' own analysis. The sample holds tens of thousands of clones, approximately 25% seen once. This sequence originates from a female donor with papillary thyroid cancer or a benign thyroid nodule (not recorded which). Some clones in this sample may be carry-over from other donors' samples. The sequencing input was tumor tissue. The genes are TRBV5-1 and TRBJ1-1; D might be TRBD1 (5 bases). The CDR3 bases are TGCGCCAGCAGCTGGGACCCCCAGGTTAACACTGAAGCTTTCTTT. Its translation is CASSWDPQVNTEAFF.